Below, 25 T cell receptor beta chains from the same sample are listed, as sequenced in a study of Graves' ophthalmopathy and Graves' hyperthyroidism. The TCR beta CDR3 regions underwent amplification from RNA transcripts. The first round was an RT-PCR with HTBI primers, and the second round was a multiplex PCR. TCRdb re-derived calls from the multiplex PCR reads in MiXCR, one entry per CDR3 protein. The sample lists hundreds of thousands of distinct CDR3 sequences; approximately 15% were seen once. The specimen sequenced was blood. Receptors were obtained from a woman aged 25 to 39 with Graves' ophthalmopathy.

The sample holds many counts of this clonotype. The chain carries TRBV19 and TRBJ1-2, with D perhaps matching TRBD1 (6 bases). Germline assignment: CDR1 LNHDA and CDR2 SQIVND (reference sequence). This CDR3 has 13 residues. V gave up 3 bases and J gave up 7 bases, with 12 bases separating them. The CDR3 spells CASSIPGQSGYTF. CDR3 in DNA: TGTGCCAGTAGTATCCCAGGACAGTCTGGCTACACCTTC.

This clonotype has more than one count but fewer than ten. The V gene is TRBV19, the J gene TRBJ2-7, with D possibly being TRBD1 or TRBD2 (6 bases each). Trimming shortened V by 3 bases and J by 2 bases, and 17 bases separated the two germline ends. Germline lookup yields CDR1 LNHDA and CDR2 SQIVND (reference sequence). CDR3 length equals 16 residues. The CDR3 sequence: CASSITGTRLAYEQYF. The CDR3, as DNA: TGTGCCAGTAGTATTACAGGGACTCGTCTAGCCTACGAGCAGTACTTC.

This clonotype was observed at least ten times. The V and J genes are TRBV27 and TRBJ1-5; the D is unclear. Trimming took 1 base from V and 11 from J, leaving 15 bases between them. Germline V gene sequence: CDR1 MNHEY, CDR2 SMNVEV (reference sequence). The CDR3 loop spans 14 amino acids. The CDR3: CASSLYGRSFAQHF. The CDR3 coding sequence is TGTGCCAGCAGTTTATACGGTCGGTCCTTCGCCCAGCATTTT.

This chain uses TRBV10-3 with TRBJ1-5, with 12 bases lining up with TRBD1. Germline trimming cut 3 bases from V and 6 bases from J; bases unmatched to any gene: 15. The CDR3 spans 19 residues. Germline assignment: CDR1 ENHRY and CDR2 SYGVKD. DNA of the CDR3: TGTGCCATCAGTGATTCCCAGGGGACAGGGGGCTTTACGGGTCAGCCCCAGCATTTT. It is translated as CAISDSQGTGGFTGQPQHF.

At least ten counts were recorded for this clonotype. CDR3 protein: CASSSWTDNQPQHF. The CDR3, as DNA: TGTGCCAGCAGTTCTTGGACAGACAATCAGCCCCAGCATTTT. The rearrangement joins TRBV6-2 or TRBV6-3 to TRBJ1-5; a weak D match, TRBD1 (6 bases). Germline V gene data show CDR1 as MNHEY and CDR2 as SVGEGT. The CDR3 consists of 14 residues. The V gene lost 4 bases and the J gene lost 3 bases, with 10 bases spanning the gap.

This clonotype was seen at least ten times. The rearrangement links TRBV12-3 or TRBV12-4 to TRBJ2-7, with 12 bases aligning to TRBD2. V trimming: 5 bases; J trimming: 6 bases; junction bases outside the gene matches: 5. CDR3 length: 14 amino acids. DNA for the CDR3: TGTGCCAGCAGTAATGGACTAGCGGGAAGCGAGCAGTACTTC. Translated, it gives CASSNGLAGSEQYF.

With respect to this clonotype: A much bigger clone sits one base away, suggesting this may be a read error. This chain uses TRBV28 with TRBJ1-6, with D tentatively TRBD1 (5 bases). This CDR3 region has 17 residues. Per germline, CDR1 MDHEN and CDR2 SYDVKM. CDR3 DNA: TGTGCCAGCAACAGTCCGGCGGGGCGAGGGTATAATTCACACCTCCACTTT. Its protein is CASNSPAGRGYNSHLHF.

This clonotype was found many times. The V gene is TRBV7-9, the J gene TRBJ2-7; D is ambiguous. Deletions cut 4 bases from V and 3 bases from J, with 16 bases between. This CDR3 contains 15 residues. Germline loops: CDR1 SEHNR, CDR2 FQNEAQ (reference sequence). CDR3 amino acids: CASSSGRFHLYEQYF. CDR3 in DNA: TGTGCCAGCAGCTCCGGACGGTTTCACCTCTACGAGCAGTACTTC.

This clonotype was picked up many times. The rearrangement joins TRBV6-2 or TRBV6-3 to TRBJ2-2; no clear D gene. Trimming removed 2 bases from V and 6 bases from J, with 7 bases in between. Germline V gene data show CDR1 as MNHEY and CDR2 as SVGEGT. The CDR3 has 13 residues. CDR3 coding DNA: TGTGCCAGCAGTTACCTCTCTCCCGGGGAGCTGTTTTTT. Protein product: CASSYLSPGELFF.

The gene calls are TRBV28 and TRBJ2-7; D uncertain. CDR3 length equals 11 residues. Germline V CDR1 and CDR2: MDHEN, SYDVKM. Trimming stripped 11 bases from V and 5 bases from J, with 13 bases between. Written as DNA, the CDR3 is TGTGCCTCCAGATCGACCCACGAGCAGTACTTC. Encoded protein: CASRSTHEQYF.

This clonotype was picked up many times. This chain links TRBV28 with TRBJ2-7, with TRBD2 matching over 14 bases. The V gene end was trimmed by 11 bases and the J gene end by 6 bases; junction bases not matched to a gene: 6. The CDR3 runs 13 residues. Germline CDR1 reads MDHEN; CDR2 reads SYDVKM. CDR3 protein: CAVTSGGVVEQYF. In nucleotides, the CDR3 is TGTGCCGTGACTAGCGGGGGGGTAGTCGAGCAGTACTTC.

This clonotype appeared many times. V gene TRBV6-1 combines with J gene TRBJ1-5; possible D gene TRBD1, 5 bases. Germline-derived CDR1 and CDR2 are MNHNS and SASEGT. V lost 1 base to trimming and J lost 5 bases, with 12 bases between them. This CDR3 contains 15 residues. Written as DNA, the CDR3 is TGTGCCAGCAGTGAAGAAAGGGGTGGGGATCAGCCCCAGCATTTT. It encodes CASSEERGGDQPQHF.

This clonotype was seen at least ten times. This sequence joins TRBV7-2 and TRBJ1-1; D not certain. The CDR3 spans 14 residues. The V gene's germline CDR1 is SGHTA and CDR2 FQGNSA. Trimming shortened V by 1 base and J by 8 bases, and 14 bases separated the two germline ends. The CDR3 spells CASSLGAAFEEAFF. The CDR3 coding sequence is TGTGCCAGCAGCTTAGGGGCGGCCTTCGAAGAAGCTTTCTTT.

This clonotype was detected ten times or more. The chain carries TRBV4-1 and TRBJ1-2; D is perhaps TRBD1 (5 bases). The germline CDR1 and CDR2 sequences are MGHRA and YSYEKL. V lost 3 bases to trimming and J lost 5 bases, with 19 bases between them. The CDR3 totals 16 residues. The CDR3, as DNA: TGCGCCAGCAGCCAGACACCGGGACGGAGAGTTTATGGCTACACCTTC. Translating gives CASSQTPGRRVYGYTF.

The chain joins TRBV2 to TRBJ2-7, with 7 positions matching TRBD1. The CDR3 totals 17 residues. The trim removed 1 base at V and 2 bases at J, leaving 11 bases unmatched. In germline, CDR1 is SNHLY, CDR2 FYNNEI. In DNA form, the CDR3 reads TGTGCCAGCAGTGAAGGGGCCCGGGGACAGCCTACCTACGAGCAGTACTTC. Encoded protein: CASSEGARGQPTYEQYF.

This clonotype came up many times. The gene calls are TRBV12-3 or TRBV12-4 and TRBJ1-3; D is uncertain. The ends were cut back, 8 bases at V and 0 bases at J, with 8 bases in the middle. This CDR3 is built from 13 residues. CDR3 sequence reads: CASGPYSGNTIYF. The CDR3 DNA sequence: TGTGCCAGCGGACCGTACTCTGGAAACACCATATATTTT.

This clonotype was recorded once. This chain connects TRBV20-1 to TRBJ2-5, with 8 bases that match TRBD1. This CDR3 spans 12 amino acids. Per the germline V gene, CDR1 is DFQATT and CDR2 is SNEGSKA (reference sequence). The CDR3 reads CSGTGTQETQYF. The CDR3 coding sequence is TGCAGCGGGACAGGCACCCAAGAGACCCAGTACTTC.

This clonotype has a count of ten or more. This rearrangement joins TRBV5-1 to TRBJ1-2; no clear D gene. This CDR3 has 14 residues. CDR1 SGHRS and CDR2 YFSETQ come from the germline V gene. The V and J ends lost 0 bases and 4 bases respectively, with 10 bases between them. CDR3 sequence: CASSLERAIYGYTF. In DNA form, the CDR3 reads TGCGCCAGCAGCTTGGAACGGGCGATCTATGGCTACACCTTC.

This clonotype has at least ten counts. The chain recombines TRBV28 with TRBJ2-5; D is possibly TRBD2 (6 bases). With 3 bases removed from V and 5 bases from J, the gap between germline ends came to 13 bases. This CDR3 region has 14 residues. Per the germline V gene, CDR1 is MDHEN and CDR2 is SYDVKM. DNA of the CDR3: TGTGCCAGCAGTTTGGACACCGGAGGGGAGACCCAGTACTTC. Its protein is CASSLDTGGETQYF. Full variable domain (outside the CDR3, taken from reference TRBV28 and TRBJ2-5): DVKVTQSSRYLVKRTGEKVFLECVQDMDHENMFWYRQDPGLGLRLIYFSYDVKMKEKGDIPEGYSVSREKKERFSLILESASTNQTSMYLCASSLDTGGETQYFGPGTRLLVL.

This clonotype was found many times. V gene TRBV5-1 combines with J gene TRBJ1-1; a weak D match, TRBD1 (5 bases). The germline gives CDR1 SGHRS, CDR2 YFSETQ. The ends were cut back, 4 bases at V and 0 bases at J, with 10 bases in the middle. This CDR3 contains 14 residues. Here the CDR3 DNA reads TGCGCCAGCAGCCCCCAGACAGTGAACACTGAAGCTTTCTTT. Its protein product is CASSPQTVNTEAFF.

This clonotype was seen ten or more times. The chain recombines TRBV13 with TRBJ1-1; D is unresolved. The germline gives CDR1 PRHDT, CDR2 FYEKMQ (reference sequence). V was shortened by 2 bases and J by 1 base, with 14 bases between the two germline ends. The CDR3 loop spans 16 amino acids. The CDR3 loop reads CASSLKISTENTEAFF. The DNA for the CDR3 is TGTGCCAGCAGCTTAAAAATAAGTACAGAGAACACTGAAGCTTTCTTT.

This clonotype was recorded many times. The chain uses TRBV27 and TRBJ1-5; D is perhaps TRBD1 (6 bases). CDR3 length equals 16 residues. CDR1 is MNHEY, CDR2 SMNVEV, per germline (reference sequence). With 5 bases removed from V and 0 bases from J, the gap between germline ends came to 14 bases. The CDR3 DNA follows: TGTGCCAGCAGTAGGTCGGGGGCATATAGCAATCAGCCCCAGCATTTT. This codes for CASSRSGAYSNQPQHF.

The chain recombines TRBV6-1 with TRBJ2-5; no reliable D call. The V and J ends lost 6 bases and 0 bases respectively, with 11 bases between them. The germline V gene has CDR1 MNHNS and CDR2 SASEGT. The CDR3 sequence is 14 residues long. CDR3 DNA sequence: TGTGCCAGCAGAAGGGTGGGGTACCAAGAGACCCAGTACTTC. Residues: CASRRVGYQETQYF.

This clonotype showed up many times. The chain joins TRBV30 to TRBJ1-2; D is undetermined. In germline, CDR1 is GTSNPN, CDR2 SVGIG (reference sequence). The CDR3 covers 13 residues. V dropped 8 bases and J dropped 0 bases, with 13 bases sitting between them. CDR3 nucleotide sequence: TGTGCCGGGCTCAGGAGGGCTAACTATGGCTACACCTTC. Amino acids: CAGLRRANYGYTF.

This clonotype appeared a single time. This sequence joins TRBV11-2 and TRBJ2-7; 7 bases line up with TRBD2. Germline trimming cut 5 bases from V and 2 bases from J; bases unmatched to any gene: 6. This CDR3 contains 14 residues. Germline loops: CDR1 SGHAT, CDR2 FQNNGV. The CDR3 region is CASSPGGPPYEQYF. DNA of the CDR3: TGTGCCAGCAGCCCGGGGGGTCCGCCCTACGAGCAGTACTTC.